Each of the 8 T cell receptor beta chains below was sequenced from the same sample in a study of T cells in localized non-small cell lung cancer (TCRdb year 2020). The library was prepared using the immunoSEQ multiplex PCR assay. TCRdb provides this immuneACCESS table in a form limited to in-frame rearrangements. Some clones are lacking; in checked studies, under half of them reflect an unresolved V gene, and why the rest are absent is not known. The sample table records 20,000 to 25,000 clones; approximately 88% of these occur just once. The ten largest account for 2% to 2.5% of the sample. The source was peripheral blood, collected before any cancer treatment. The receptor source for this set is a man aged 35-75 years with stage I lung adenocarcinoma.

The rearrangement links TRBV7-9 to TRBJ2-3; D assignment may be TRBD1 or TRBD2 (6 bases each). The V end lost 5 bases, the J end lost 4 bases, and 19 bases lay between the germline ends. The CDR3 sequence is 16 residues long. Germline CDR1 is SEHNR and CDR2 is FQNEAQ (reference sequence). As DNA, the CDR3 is TGTGCCAGCAGCGGATACGGACAGAGGAGGGCAGATACGCAGTATTTT. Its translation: CASSGYGQRRADTQYF.

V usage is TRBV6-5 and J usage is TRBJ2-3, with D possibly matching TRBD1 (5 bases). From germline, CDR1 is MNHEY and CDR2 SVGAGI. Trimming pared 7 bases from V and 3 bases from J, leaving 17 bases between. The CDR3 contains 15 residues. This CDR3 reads CASKQTDGSTDTQYF. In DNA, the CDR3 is TGTGCCAGCAAGCAGACAGATGGTTCTACAGATACGCAGTATTTT.

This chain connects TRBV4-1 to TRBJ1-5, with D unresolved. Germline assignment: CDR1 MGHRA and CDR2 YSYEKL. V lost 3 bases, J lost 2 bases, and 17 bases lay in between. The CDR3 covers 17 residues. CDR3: CASSHRPGIEGNQPQHF. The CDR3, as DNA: TGCGCCAGCAGCCACCGACCGGGAATTGAAGGCAATCAGCCCCAGCATTTT.

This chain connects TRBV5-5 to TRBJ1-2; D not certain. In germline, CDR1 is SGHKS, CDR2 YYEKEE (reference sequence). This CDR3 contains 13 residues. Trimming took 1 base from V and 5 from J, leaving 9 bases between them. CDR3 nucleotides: TGTGCCAGCAGCTTGTTTTCAGATTATGGCTACACCTTC. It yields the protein CASSLFSDYGYTF.

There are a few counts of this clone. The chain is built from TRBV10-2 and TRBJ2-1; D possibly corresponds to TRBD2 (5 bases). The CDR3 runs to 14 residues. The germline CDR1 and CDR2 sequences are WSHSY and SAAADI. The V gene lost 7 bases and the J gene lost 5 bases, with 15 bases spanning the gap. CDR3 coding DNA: TGCGCCAGCAAACTAGATCCACAAAACAATGAGCAGTTCTTC. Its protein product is CASKLDPQNNEQFF.

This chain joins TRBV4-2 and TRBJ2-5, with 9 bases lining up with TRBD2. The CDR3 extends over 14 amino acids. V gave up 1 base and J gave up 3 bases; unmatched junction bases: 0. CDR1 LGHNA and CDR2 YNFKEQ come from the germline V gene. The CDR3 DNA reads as TGTGCCAGCAGCCAAGGACTAGCGGAAGAGACCCAGTACTTC. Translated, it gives CASSQGLAEETQYF.

This CDR3 reads CASFSLTFSKSGANVLTF. Written as DNA, the CDR3 is TGTGCCAGCTTTTCCCTGACATTCTCTAAATCTGGGGCCAACGTCCTGACTTTC. This rearrangement joins TRBV27 to TRBJ2-6, with D uncertain. CDR3 length: 18 amino acids. The germline V and J ends were trimmed by 8 bases and 1 base, with 21 bases remaining between them. Germline CDR1 MNHEY, CDR2 SMNVEV (reference sequence).

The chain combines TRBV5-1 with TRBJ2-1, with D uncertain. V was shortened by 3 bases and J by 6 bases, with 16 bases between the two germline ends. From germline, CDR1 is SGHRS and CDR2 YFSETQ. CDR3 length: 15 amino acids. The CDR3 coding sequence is TGCGCCAGCAGCTCGAGACGCGCAAGGCGCAATGAGCAGTTCTTC. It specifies CASSSRRARRNEQFF.